Sequencing of this T cell receptor beta chain was carried out in a study of PD-L1 blockade in urothelial cancer. Study context: Patients' histories included 0 to 3 prior chemotherapy regimens. Blood drawn 3 weeks (second dose) and 6 weeks after treatment start was analyzed.

Some clones are missing from TCRdb's copy, which holds only in-frame ones; the method was immunoSEQ multiplex PCR. Found here are approximately 51,000 clones, more than 75% of them singletons; the top ten hold roughly 17%. This clone was seen only a few times. The V and J ends lost 5 bases and 4 bases respectively, with 12 bases between them. CDR3 length equals 13 residues. Germline CDR1 SGHTS, CDR2 YDEGEE. Here the sequenced sample was PBMCs, taken around atezolizumab (anti-PD-L1) treatment. The source is a man aged 60-69 years with urothelial cancer. This chain links TRBV5-8 with TRBJ1-2; the D gene is possibly TRBD1 (6 bases). CDR3 protein: CASSLTGIYGYTF. In DNA, the CDR3 is TGTGCCAGCAGTCTGACAGGCATCTATGGCTACACCTTC.